Below are 29 T cell receptor beta chains sequenced from a single sample in a study of metastatic and nonmetastatic thyroid tumors. Thyroid surgery was preceded by no treatment in any patient. TCRdb re-called the PCR reads via MiXCR. The sample shows around 15,000 clones, about 13% of them seen only once. The material sequenced was blood. The origin of the receptors is a female donor with papillary thyroid cancer or a benign thyroid nodule (not recorded which). Some clones in this sample may be carry-over from other donors' samples.

The sample holds many counts of this clone. The chain carries TRBV5-4 and TRBJ2-6; tentatively, D is TRBD1 (6 bases). The germline V gene encodes CDR1 SGHNT and CDR2 YYREEE (reference sequence). There are 17 residues in the CDR3. V gave up 3 bases and J gave up 4 bases, with 17 bases separating them. The CDR3 spells CASSSAGESSGANVLTF. The CDR3 DNA sequence: TGTGCCAGCAGCTCGGCAGGGGAGTCTTCAGGGGCCAACGTCCTGACTTTC.

The table lists this clone with many counts. The chain is built from TRBV5-1 and TRBJ1-3; a weak D match, TRBD1 (5 bases). Deletions cut 0 bases from V and 8 bases from J, with 12 bases between. The CDR3 length is 14 residues. CDR1 and CDR2 (germline): SGHRS, YFSETQ. The CDR3: CASSLASRVDTIYF. CDR3 nucleotide sequence: TGCGCCAGCAGCTTGGCCTCCAGGGTGGACACCATATATTTT.

This clone was seen ten or more times. The rearrangement joins TRBV10-3 to TRBJ2-5; 8 nucleotides line up with TRBD2. The germline gives CDR1 ENHRY, CDR2 SYGVKD. This CDR3 comprises 14 residues. The junction had 2 bases not matched to a gene; V was cut back by 3 bases and J by 2 bases. CDR3 in DNA: TGTGCCATCAGTGATTTAGCGGGACAAGAGACCCAGTACTTC. Amino acid sequence: CAISDLAGQETQYF.

This clone was observed at least ten times. This may be a read error: a much more frequent sequence differs by one nucleotide. At the DNA level, this CDR3 is encoded by other sequences in the same sample as well. The chain combines TRBV25-1 with TRBJ2-7, with D tentatively TRBD2 (5 bases). The CDR3 runs to 12 residues. The V gene's germline CDR1 is MGHDK and CDR2 SYGVNS. V lost 5 bases and J lost 2, with 7 bases in between. The chain's CDR3 is CASSYGTYEQYF. The CDR3 DNA reads TGTGCCAGCAGTTACGGGACCTACGAGCAGTACTTC.

This clone is deemed medium-sized. In DNA, the CDR3 is TGTGCCAGCAGGAGCGGACAGGGGGCTGGTGGCTACACCTTC. The encoded protein is CASRSGQGAGGYTF. The chain has TRBV27 and TRBJ1-2, with TRBD1 matching 11 bases. The CDR3 has 14 residues. Germline V lookup: CDR1 MNHEY, CDR2 SMNVEV (reference sequence). Trimming took 6 bases from V and 7 from J; bases not matched to a gene: 7.

This clone has more than one count but fewer than ten. One junction end disagrees with the germline gene, perhaps due to a read error. The genes are TRBV6-1 and TRBJ2-7; no reliable D call. In germline, CDR1 is MNHNS, CDR2 SASEGT. This CDR3 is 9 amino acids long. CDR3 amino acids: CASSIEQYF. The CDR3 DNA follows: TGCGCCAGCAGCATCGAGCAGTACTTC.

Details on this clone: Germline and junction disagree at one end, which may indicate a read error. V gene TRBV9 combines with J gene TRBJ1-3; 8 positions match TRBD1. This CDR3 is built from 14 residues. Germline V gives CDR1 SGDLS, CDR2 YYNGEE. The CDR3, as DNA: TGTGCCAGCAGGGGACAGGTCTCTGTAAACACCATATATTTT. It yields the protein CASRGQVSVNTIYF.

This clone was counted at least ten times. Here the CDR3 DNA reads TGCGCCAGCAGCTTATATAGCGGGAGTGCTGATACGCAGTATTTT. Its protein is CASSLYSGSADTQYF. The chain links TRBV5-1 to TRBJ2-3; 9 positions agree with TRBD2. J was trimmed by 6 bases and V by 2 bases; bases with no gene match: 7. There are 15 residues in the CDR3. Germline CDR1 SGHRS, CDR2 YFSETQ.

In its sample, this clone was seen many times. The chain employs TRBV5-1 and TRBJ2-7; D is tentatively TRBD1 or TRBD2 (6 bases each). The CDR3 sequence is 15 residues long. Looked up from germline, CDR1 is SGHRS and CDR2 is YFSETQ. Trimming took off 0 bases at V and 2 bases at J, with 12 bases between the two ends. The chain's CDR3 is CASSLEGGWTYEQYF. The CDR3 bases are TGCGCCAGCAGCTTGGAAGGGGGGTGGACCTACGAGCAGTACTTC.

This clone appeared a few times. The chain links TRBV6-4 to TRBJ1-6; possibly TRBD1 for D (6 bases). The CDR3 contains 13 residues. The germline CDR1 and CDR2 sequences are MRHNA and SNTAGT. Between the trimmed V and J ends, which lost 2 bases and 11 bases, there was a span of 10 bases. The DNA for the CDR3 is TGTGCCAGCAGTGACGGTTCAGGGGCACCCCTCCACTTT. Translated, it gives CASSDGSGAPLHF.

This clone was observed at least ten times. The V and J genes are TRBV19 and TRBJ2-2; 7 positions agree with TRBD1. The ends lost 6 bases at V and 5 bases at J; junction bases unmatched: 9. The germline V gene has CDR1 LNHDA and CDR2 SQIVND (reference sequence). CDR3 length: 15 residues. The CDR3, as DNA: TGTGCCAGTAGCCGACAGGGTATTCAAACCGGGGAGCTGTTTTTT. Protein product: CASSRQGIQTGELFF.

In the case of this clone: A junction boundary mismatches the germline segment, possibly from a read error. The chain links TRBV12-3 or TRBV12-4 to TRBJ1-2; D unclear. The CDR3 has 14 residues. CDR3 in DNA: TGTGCAAGCAGTAAGGCAGGCGTAACCTATGGCTACACCTTC. The encoded protein is CASSKAGVTYGYTF.

As concerns this clone: Germline is not matched at one junction end, which may reflect a read error. The rearrangement links TRBV6-1 to TRBJ2-3; D is unresolved. This CDR3 is built from 12 residues. Germline V gene data show CDR1 as MNHNS and CDR2 as SASEGT. This CDR3 reads CASSGPGYAQYF. In nucleotides, the CDR3 is TGTGCCAGCAGTGGACCTGGGTATGCGCAGTACTTT.

The chain joins TRBV27 to TRBJ2-7, with a tentative D call TRBD1 (6 bases). Trimming stripped 5 bases from V and 5 bases from J, with 19 bases between. This CDR3 spans 15 amino acids. Germline assignment: CDR1 MNHEY and CDR2 SMNVEV (reference sequence). CDR3 in DNA: TGTGCCAGCAGTGTCAGCGCGGCAGGGGACCACGAGCAGTACTTC. The encoded protein is CASSVSAAGDHEQYF.

V is TRBV6-2 or TRBV6-3 and J is TRBJ2-7; D call uncertain. Trimming left V 6 bases short and J 1 base short, with 1 base between. The germline V gene has CDR1 MNHEY and CDR2 SVGEGT. The CDR3 length is 10 residues. The CDR3 coding sequence is TGTGCCAGCAGATCCTACGAGCAGTACTTC. Translated: CASRSYEQYF.

This clone is medium-sized by share. The gene calls are TRBV28 and TRBJ2-7; D gene ambiguous. The CDR3 spans 15 residues. Trimming removed 2 bases at V and 6 bases at J, with 17 bases between. CDR1 is MDHEN and CDR2 is SYDVKM in the germline V gene. CDR3: CASSLGLIRVPEQYF. The CDR3 nucleotides read TGTGCCAGCAGTTTAGGTCTTATTAGGGTCCCCGAGCAGTACTTC.

In its sample, this clone was seen a few times. At one of its ends the junction is not consistent with the germline gene, which may arise from a read error. The chain carries TRBV27 and TRBJ2-7, with 7 nucleotides matching TRBD2. CDR1 is MNHEY and CDR2 is SMNVEV in the germline V gene (reference sequence). The CDR3 spans 14 residues. In DNA, the CDR3 is TGTGCCAGCAGTATATCCGGGACTACGGACGAGCAGTACTTC. As protein: CASSISGTTDEQYF.

This clone appeared a few times. This may arise from a read error, as a much more abundant clone is one base away. This rearrangement joins TRBV6-2 or TRBV6-3 to TRBJ1-5; TRBD1 might be the D (5 bases). The CDR3 totals 12 residues. From germline, CDR1 is MNHEY and CDR2 SVGEGT. CDR3 loop: CASSPRDHPQHF. DNA for the CDR3: TGTGCCAGCAGTCCCAGGGATCATCCCCAGCATTTT.

This clone is labeled medium-sized. The same CDR3 can be traced to other DNA sequences in this sample. This chain uses TRBV10-2 with TRBJ2-2, with 8 positions matching TRBD1. Germline lookup yields CDR1 WSHSY and CDR2 SAAADI. The CDR3 runs to 18 residues. V gave up 7 bases and J gave up 1 base; unmatched junction bases: 14. The CDR3 region has the DNA TGCGCCAGCATACATTGGGGGCAGGGGGCGGGGAACACCGGGGAGCTGTTTTTT. Protein: CASIHWGQGAGNTGELFF.

This clone was seen at least ten times. The chain combines TRBV28 with TRBJ2-5; 8 bases line up with TRBD1. In germline, CDR1 is MDHEN, CDR2 SYDVKM. CDR3 size: 14 residues. The junction had 7 bases not matched to a gene; V was cut back by 6 bases and J by 4 bases. For the CDR3, the DNA is TGTGCCAGCAGGGCGGACAGGGTGGTAGAGACCCAGTACTTC. Amino acid sequence: CASRADRVVETQYF.

This clone showed up just a few times. This chain joins TRBV6-1 and TRBJ2-7, with a tentative D call TRBD1 (6 bases). The CDR3 is 14 amino acids. V lost 10 bases, J lost 6 bases, and 22 bases lay in between. The germline V gene has CDR1 MNHNS and CDR2 SASEGT. The CDR3 protein is CAIWTSYRDGEQYF. DNA of the CDR3: TGTGCCATCTGGACGTCCTACAGGGACGGCGAGCAGTACTTC.

In this sample, this clone turned up many times. The rearrangement links TRBV6-2 or TRBV6-3 to TRBJ2-1; 12 nucleotides line up with TRBD2. CDR1 is MNHEY and CDR2 is SVGEGT in the germline V gene. The junction had 13 bases not matched to a gene; V was cut back by 4 bases and J by 12 bases. The CDR3 has 16 amino acids. Written as DNA, the CDR3 is TGTGCCAGCAGTTTTGCTAGCGGGAGGGCCCTGGTGAGGCAGTTCTTC. Residues: CASSFASGRALVRQFF.

This clone is medium-sized (0.01 to 0.1%) within its sample. The CDR3 coding sequence is TGTGCCACCCTCCTTGCTTCCTATGGCTACACCTTC. Its translation is CATLLASYGYTF. This rearrangement joins TRBV28 to TRBJ1-2, with no clear D. V lost 10 bases to trimming and J lost 4 bases, with 13 bases between them. The CDR3 loop spans 12 amino acids. Germline CDR1 and CDR2: MDHEN and SYDVKM.

This clone was seen only a few times. A much larger clone lies a single base off, so this may be a read error. Other DNA sequences in this specimen translate into the identical CDR3. This chain uses TRBV13 with TRBJ2-7; a weak D match, TRBD1 (5 bases). The CDR3 is 13 amino acids. Germline loops: CDR1 PRHDT, CDR2 FYEKMQ (reference sequence). The CDR3 region is CASSLEGLYEQYF. The DNA for the CDR3 is TGTGCCAGCAGCTTAGAGGGGTTATACGAACAGTACTTC. Based on the CDR3 plus reference TRBV13 and TRBJ2-7, the full variable domain is AAGVIQSPRHLIKEKRETATLKCYPIPRHDTVYWYQQGPGQDPQFLISFYEKMQSDKGSIPDRFSAQQFSDYHSELNMSSLELGDSALYFCASSLEGLYEQYFGPGTRLTVT.

In its sample, this clone was seen many times. The gene calls are TRBV4-1 and TRBJ2-1; 8 nucleotides match TRBD2. Unmatched junction bases numbered 11, after V lost 1 base and J lost 6 bases. The CDR3 sequence is 17 residues long. The germline CDR1 and CDR2 sequences are MGHRA and YSYEKL. DNA of the CDR3: TGCGCCAGCAGCCAAGGGCTAGCGGGCCCCTCTGTCAATGAGCAGTTCTTC. Translation: CASSQGLAGPSVNEQFF.

This clone appeared many times. The chain recombines TRBV6-1 with TRBJ1-5; 7 nucleotides agree with TRBD1. J gave up 2 bases and V 6 bases, and 7 bases lay outside the gene matches. The CDR3 is 15 amino acids. CDR1 and CDR2 from the germline V gene are MNHNS and SASEGT. Written as DNA, the CDR3 is TGTGCCAGCAGACGGGACAGACTGGGCAATCAGCCCCAGCATTTT. Its protein product is CASRRDRLGNQPQHF.

This clone was picked up many times. The rearrangement links TRBV6-2 or TRBV6-3 to TRBJ2-1, with TRBD2 identical over 11 bases. CDR1 and CDR2 from the germline V gene are MNHEY and SVGEGT. Trimming cost V 3 bases and J 7 bases; bases outside gene matches: 23. This CDR3 contains 21 residues. The CDR3 DNA reads TGTGCCAGCAGTTATAGTTTTTCCCTTCACCCCCTAGCGGGAGGAGGGAATGAGCAGTTCTTC. Translating it yields CASSYSFSLHPLAGGGNEQFF.

Turning to this clone: A read error may account for a junction end that differs from germline. The rearrangement joins TRBV14 to TRBJ1-4; no definite D call. The CDR3 has 14 residues. CDR1 is SGHDN, CDR2 FVKESK, per germline. In DNA form, the CDR3 reads TGTGCCAGTAGCCATGGCCTTCCGGGGGAAAAACTGTTTTTT. The encoded protein is CASSHGLPGEKLFF.

This clone appeared a few times. The chain employs TRBV15 and TRBJ1-2, with TRBD1 identical over 7 bases. The CDR3 totals 12 residues. The germline gives CDR1 LNHNV, CDR2 YYDKDF (reference sequence). J lost 8 bases, V lost 5 bases, and 5 bases had no gene match. The chain's CDR3 is CATSEQGLGYTF. CDR3 in DNA: TGTGCCACCAGCGAACAGGGGCTCGGCTACACCTTC. The full variable domain, in which reference TRBV15 and TRBJ1-2 provide the parts outside the CDR3, is DAMVIQNPRYQVTQFGKPVTLSCSQTLNHNVMYWYQQKSSQAPKLLFHYYDKDFNNEADTPDNFQSRRPNTSFCFLDIRSPGLGDTAMYLCATSEQGLGYTFGSGTRLTVV.